The present TCR beta chain was sequenced within a study of technical replicates of blood from a handful of donors. The CDR3 totals 14 residues. CDR1 and CDR2 (germline): SGHKS, YYEKEE (reference sequence). V gave up 4 bases and J gave up 3 bases, with 14 bases separating them. Method: immunoSEQ multiplex PCR; TCRdb's copy keeps in-frame clones and lacks some. In the table there are about 70,000 clones, 85% to 95% of which are singletons. This sequence joins TRBV5-5 and TRBJ2-7, with D possibly being TRBD1 (6 bases). The sequence was collected from a human donor in good health. The sequencing sample was made of T cells isolated from PBMCs. The CDR3 region is CASSVQGSDYEQYF. For the CDR3, the DNA is TGTGCCAGCAGCGTACAGGGTTCTGACTACGAGCAGTACTTC.